Following are 15 T cell receptor beta chains from one sample sequenced in a study of cytomegalovirus exposure and HLA in healthy donors. 60 Vbeta and 13 Jbeta primers were used in PCR. Using immunoSEQ multiplex PCR, the repertoire was profiled, and TCRdb retains in-frame clones only, with some absent. The sample records 150,000 to 200,000 clones, 80% being singletons. Sample: PBMCs. All receptors derive from a girl between 10 and 17 years old in good health and CMV-seropositive.

The CDR3 reads CASSESSGLAVLNEQFF. DNA for the CDR3: TGTGCCAGCAGCGAATCGAGCGGTCTAGCGGTATTAAATGAGCAGTTCTTC. The genes are TRBV9 and TRBJ2-1; 7 nucleotides match TRBD2. This CDR3 has 17 amino acids. The ends lost 3 bases at V and 7 bases at J; junction bases unmatched: 16. Germline assignment: CDR1 SGDLS and CDR2 YYNGEE.

The rearrangement joins TRBV9 to TRBJ1-2, with 8 positions matching TRBD1. This CDR3 has 19 amino acids. Germline loops: CDR1 SGDLS, CDR2 YYNGEE. The junction had 17 bases not matched to a gene; V was cut back by 0 bases and J by 4 bases. For the CDR3, the DNA is TGTGCCAGCAGCGTAGCATCGACCGCGGCCGGACAGGGTCCCTATGGCTACACCTTC. Protein sequence: CASSVASTAAGQGPYGYTF.

The chain employs TRBV10-2 and TRBJ1-5; D perhaps matches TRBD1 (5 bases). CDR1 is WSHSY, CDR2 SAAADI, per germline. V was trimmed by 11 bases and J by 3 bases, leaving 14 bases between them. The CDR3 length is 13 residues. The CDR3, as DNA: TGCGCCGCGGCAACAGGCTACAATCAGCCCCAGCATTTT. Protein product: CAAATGYNQPQHF.

The gene calls are TRBV2 and TRBJ1-5; no reliable D call. The CDR3 is 15 residues long. The V gene's germline CDR1 is SNHLY and CDR2 FYNNEI. V lost 4 bases and J lost 2, with 12 bases in between. The CDR3, as DNA: TGTGCCAGCAGTGGGACGGGGTCCGGCAATCAGCCCCAGCATTTT. It translates to CASSGTGSGNQPQHF.

V and J are TRBV11-2 and TRBJ1-1, with TRBD1 matching 10 bases. J gave up 5 bases and V 4 bases, and 7 bases lay outside the gene matches. There are 15 residues in the CDR3. Germline loops: CDR1 SGHAT, CDR2 FQNNGV. The CDR3 protein is CASSSPGTGVTEAFF. The CDR3 DNA is TGTGCCAGCAGCTCTCCCGGGACAGGGGTTACTGAAGCTTTCTTT.

The chain has TRBV7-6 and TRBJ1-4; a possible D gene is TRBD1 (6 bases). V gave up 5 bases and J gave up 4 bases, with 17 bases separating them. The CDR3 is 16 amino acids. Per germline, CDR1 SGHVS and CDR2 FNYEAQ. CDR3 sequence reads: CASSPLPGHSNEKLFF. The CDR3 DNA reads as TGTGCCAGCAGCCCTCTCCCGGGACACAGTAATGAAAAACTGTTTTTT. Full variable domain (remainder filled in from reference TRBV7-6 and TRBJ1-4): GAGVSQSPRYKVTKRGQDVALRCDPISGHVSLYWYRQALGQGPEFLTYFNYEAQQDKSGLPNDRFSAERPEGSISTLTIQRTEQRDSAMYRCASSPLPGHSNEKLFFGSGTQLSVL.

This chain joins TRBV14 and TRBJ1-2; 9 bases are a match to TRBD1. V gave up 4 bases and J gave up 4 bases; unmatched junction bases: 7. There are 15 residues in the CDR3. CDR1 is SGHDN and CDR2 is FVKESK in the germline V gene. CDR3 residues: CASSPGGQGPYGYTF. CDR3 DNA sequence: TGTGCCAGCAGCCCAGGGGGACAGGGACCCTATGGCTACACCTTC.

The V and J genes are TRBV19 and TRBJ2-1; 9 bases are a match to TRBD1. Germline CDR1 reads LNHDA; CDR2 reads SQIVND (reference sequence). The CDR3 runs to 15 residues. Germline trimming cut 3 bases from V and 9 bases from J; bases unmatched to any gene: 9. CDR3 sequence: CASSMSGTGRIEQFF. CDR3 nucleotides: TGTGCCAGTAGTATGTCCGGGACAGGGCGGATTGAGCAGTTCTTC.

The V and J genes are TRBV18 and TRBJ1-4; 7 bases align to TRBD1. The J segment lost 3 bases and the V segment lost 2 bases, leaving 9 bases of the junction unmatched. Germline assignment: CDR1 KGHSH and CDR2 LQKENI. The CDR3 has 17 residues. The DNA for the CDR3 is TGTGCCAGCTCACCATGGACAGGCGGGTCTTCTAATGAAAAACTGTTTTTT. It encodes CASSPWTGGSSNEKLFF. Full variable domain (missing parts from reference TRBV18 and TRBJ1-4): NAGVMQNPRHLVRRRGQEARLRCSPMKGHSHVYWYRQLPEEGLKFMVYLQKENIIDESGMPKERFSAEFPKEGPSILRIQQVVRGDSAAYFCASSPWTGGSSNEKLFFGSGTQLSVL.

The CDR3 sequence is CSVLGRDYTDTQYF. The CDR3 DNA reads as TGCAGCGTCTTGGGTCGGGACTACACAGATACGCAGTATTTT. The chain uses TRBV29-1 and TRBJ2-3, with 7 bases identical to TRBD2. V lost 6 bases and J lost 2; bases outside the gene matches: 8. This CDR3 has 14 residues. Germline CDR1 is SQVTM and CDR2 is ANQGSEA.

This clone was seen only once. The chain links TRBV5-1 to TRBJ2-7, with 13 nucleotides matching TRBD2. J was trimmed by 4 bases and V by 3 bases; bases with no gene match: 7. The CDR3 has 16 residues. Germline V gene lookup returns CDR1 SGHRS and CDR2 YFSETQ. In nucleotides, the CDR3 is TGCGCCAGCAGCTCACCGGGACTAGCGGGACAGTACGAGCAGTACTTC. Amino acids: CASSSPGLAGQYEQYF.

The genes are TRBV4-1 and TRBJ2-1; TRBD1 matches 7 bases. CDR1 is MGHRA, CDR2 YSYEKL, per germline. V lost 4 bases, J lost 4 bases, and 10 bases stayed unmatched. CDR3 size: 16 residues. The CDR3 coding sequence is TGCGCCAGCAGCCTCCCCGGGGACAGAAAATACAATGAGCAGTTCTTC. Protein sequence: CASSLPGDRKYNEQFF.

V usage is TRBV27 and J usage is TRBJ2-7, with a possible D match to TRBD2 (6 bases). The CDR3 length is 13 residues. The germline gives CDR1 MNHEY, CDR2 SMNVEV (reference sequence). Between the trimmed V and J ends, which lost 6 bases and 7 bases, there was a span of 16 bases. The DNA for the CDR3 is TGTGCCAGCAGCGGGGGTGGAGAGAGGGAGCAGTACTTC. It translates to CASSGGGEREQYF.

V gene TRBV7-9 combines with J gene TRBJ2-7; D is possibly TRBD2 (6 bases). Germline-derived CDR1 and CDR2 are SEHNR and FQNEAQ (reference sequence). V was clipped by 4 bases and J by 7 bases, with 23 bases between them. This CDR3 is built from 16 residues. In DNA, the CDR3 is TGTGCCAGCAGCTCCCCTGGGGTTGCGCCTGGGGGGGAGCAGTACTTC. Its translation is CASSSPGVAPGGEQYF.

V usage is TRBV6-1 and J usage is TRBJ2-5; D perhaps matches TRBD2 (6 bases). The CDR3 sequence is 14 residues long. The germline V and J ends were trimmed by 7 bases and 1 base, with 13 bases remaining between them. Per germline, CDR1 MNHNS and CDR2 SASEGT. CDR3 sequence (DNA): TGTGCCAGCAAGGATGGGGGACTCCAAGAGACCCAGTACTTC. Translated, it gives CASKDGGLQETQYF.